The TCR beta chain under discussion was sequenced for a study of T cells in localized non-small cell lung cancer. Libraries were prepared by immunoSEQ multiplex PCR; TCRdb keeps only in-frame clonotypes and omits some of them. The repertoire holds tens of thousands of clones, with 70% to 90% as singletons. Concerning this clone itself: What it binds is unknown.

Study-wide results and caveats: Those with higher blood T cell density had longer overall survival. There was higher T cell clonality in uninvolved adjacent lung than in tumor, and it was highest there. Appearances in adjacent lung were noted for a median approximately 52 of the top 100 tumor clones.

The material sequenced was peripheral blood, taken before any cancer treatment. This clonotype originated in a male donor aged 60 or over with stage I squamous cell lung carcinoma.

The chain's CDR3 is CASSPGDSPSSGNTIYF. Here the CDR3 DNA reads TGCGCCAGCAGCCCGGGGGACAGCCCAAGCTCTGGAAACACCATATATTTT. The rearrangement links TRBV5-1 to TRBJ1-3, with 7 bases fitting TRBD1. The CDR3 has 17 residues. Germline CDR1 is SGHRS and CDR2 is YFSETQ. The ends lost 4 bases at V and 0 bases at J; junction bases unmatched: 10.